The clone carrying this TCR beta chain has only one observation. Its antigen remains unknown. The entry originates in a study of cytomegalovirus exposure and HLA in healthy donors. Study details: Membership in the Caucasian-associated ancestry cluster was found for about four fifths of a few hundred genotyped donors.

This PCR relied on a set of 60 Vbeta primers and 13 Jbeta primers. Sequenced by immunoSEQ multiplex PCR; TCRdb stores in-frame clones only, minus some. This table holds 180,000 or so clones, approximately 77% found once. General observations from the study: Later analysis identified several of the most significant clusters that appeared linked to common viral pathogens. Later analysis showed TCR association rates varying by HLA locus, highest for DRB1 and lowest for HLA-C.

Healthy people donating bone marrow made up the donors. CDR3 length: 17 amino acids. Germline CDR1 reads MNHEY; CDR2 reads SMNVEV (reference sequence). The V end lost 5 bases, the J end lost 4 bases, and 18 bases lay between the germline ends. V usage is TRBV27 and J usage is TRBJ2-6, with a tentative D call TRBD1 (6 bases). The clonotype comes from a male donor in good health and CMV-seronegative. Sequenced material: PBMCs. CDR3 sequence reads: CASSLLTTGWGANVLTF. The DNA for the CDR3 is TGTGCCAGCAGTCTACTGACTACAGGGTGGGGGGCCAACGTCCTGACTTTC.